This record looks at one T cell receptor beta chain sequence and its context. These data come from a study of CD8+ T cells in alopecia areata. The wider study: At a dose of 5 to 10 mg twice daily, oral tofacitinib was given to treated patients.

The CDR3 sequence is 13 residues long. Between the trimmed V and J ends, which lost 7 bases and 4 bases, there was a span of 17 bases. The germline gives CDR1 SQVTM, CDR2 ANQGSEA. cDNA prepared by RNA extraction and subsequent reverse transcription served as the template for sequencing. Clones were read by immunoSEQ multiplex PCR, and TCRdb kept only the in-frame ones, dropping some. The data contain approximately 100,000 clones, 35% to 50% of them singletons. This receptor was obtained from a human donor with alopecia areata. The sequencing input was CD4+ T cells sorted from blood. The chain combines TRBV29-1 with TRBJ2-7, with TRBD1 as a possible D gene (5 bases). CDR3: CSADDQGGYEQYF. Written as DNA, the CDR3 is TGCAGCGCCGACGATCAGGGTGGGTACGAGCAGTACTTC.